This record covers a single T cell receptor beta chain. These data originate in a study of naive CD8 T cells in extremely preterm neonates. Measured with immunoSEQ multiplex PCR; TCRdb has only the in-frame clones, and not every one. The data show fewer than 9,000 clones, just over 95% seen once. V dropped 7 bases and J dropped 3; count of bases not matched to a gene: 7. Germline V gene data show CDR1 as MNHNS and CDR2 as SASEGT. The CDR3 has 15 amino acids. Sorting kept Annexin V-negative CD3+CD8+CD45RA+CCR7+ naive T cells. This TCR came from a human donor in good health. This chain uses TRBV6-1 with TRBJ2-1, with 9 bases aligning to TRBD1. Sequenced: naive CD8+ T cells from blood. The DNA for the CDR3 is TGTGCCAGCAAAATGAGGGGACAGGGCTACAATGAGCAGTTCTTC. Translating gives CASKMRGQGYNEQFF.